This T cell receptor (beta chain) was obtained from a study of shared T cell receptors in the human thymus. This table comes from immunoSEQ multiplex PCR, and its TCRdb copy is limited to in-frame clones, with some not included. The sample lists about 660,000 clones, 88% occurring once. CDR3 length equals 17 residues. Trimming cost V 0 bases and J 6 bases, with 19 bases left between them. CDR1 SGDLS and CDR2 YYNGEE come from the germline V gene. The data were also submitted as part of a second study, on human thymus T cells. Turning to that study: Thymic material originated from resections removed in the course of corrective heart surgery. Repertoires from thymus and blood appeared to show biased V and J gene usage. In unrelated individuals, thymic repertoires overlapped highly, according to related research.

The chain couples TRBV9 to TRBJ2-1, with no clear D. This receptor was taken from a boy under three years old with a congenital heart defect. What was sequenced was thymocytes. DNA for the CDR3: TGTGCCAGCAGCGTAGCCCTAAGTCCTACCCTCCCCAATGAGCAGTTCTTC. Translating gives CASSVALSPTLPNEQFF.